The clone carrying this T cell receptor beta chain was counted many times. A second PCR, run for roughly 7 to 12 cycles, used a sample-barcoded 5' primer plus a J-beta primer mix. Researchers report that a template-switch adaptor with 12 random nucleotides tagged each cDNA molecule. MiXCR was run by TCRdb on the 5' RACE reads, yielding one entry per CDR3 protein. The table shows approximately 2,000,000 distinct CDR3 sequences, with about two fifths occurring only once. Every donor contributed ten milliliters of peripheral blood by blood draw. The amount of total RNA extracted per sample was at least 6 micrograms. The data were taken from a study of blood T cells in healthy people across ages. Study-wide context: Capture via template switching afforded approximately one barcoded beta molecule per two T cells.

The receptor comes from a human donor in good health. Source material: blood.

As DNA, the CDR3 is TGTGCCAGCAGTTTGCAGGGGACTTATGGCTACACCTTC. Amino acid sequence: CASSLQGTYGYTF. V and J are TRBV27 and TRBJ1-2; D is possibly TRBD1 (6 bases). The germline V gene has CDR1 MNHEY and CDR2 SMNVEV (reference sequence). The CDR3 spans 13 residues. The ends were cut back, 3 bases at V and 5 bases at J, with 10 bases in the middle.